The 25 T cell receptor beta chains given below trace back to one sample, sequenced in a study of blood T cell repertoires in COVID-19. Profiling relied on immunoSEQ multiplex PCR, and the TCRdb table lists in-frame clones only, not all of them. The sample consists of about 7,500 clones, less than 75% of them appearing once. The sequencing sample was made of peripheral blood. The receptors stem from a human donor in a cohort sampled during active COVID-19.

The rearrangement joins TRBV9 to TRBJ1-3, with D hard to call. Trimming shortened V by 1 base and J by 0 bases, and 14 bases separated the two germline ends. Germline V gives CDR1 SGDLS, CDR2 YYNGEE. The CDR3 totals 17 residues. The CDR3 coding sequence is TGTGCCAGCAGCGTAACCGCGGGCACAACCTCTGGAAACACCATATATTTT. Protein product: CASSVTAGTTSGNTIYF. Variable domain in full (rest from reference TRBV9 and TRBJ1-3): DSGVTQTPKHLITATGQRVTLRCSPRSGDLSVYWYQQSLDQGLQFLIQYYNGEERAKGNILERFSAQQFPDLHSELNLSSLELGDSALYFCASSVTAGTTSGNTIYFGEGSWLTVV.

The rearrangement links TRBV9 to TRBJ2-7; 9 nucleotides line up with TRBD2. Looked up from germline, CDR1 is SGDLS and CDR2 is YYNGEE. Losses at the gene ends were 0 bases for V and 2 bases for J; bases not matched to a gene: 3. The CDR3 sequence is 15 residues long. CDR3 bases: TGTGCCAGCAGCGTAGCTAGCGGGGCCCCCTACGAGCAGTACTTC. Translated, it gives CASSVASGAPYEQYF. The complete variable domain, with remaining parts taken from reference TRBV9 and TRBJ2-7, reads DSGVTQTPKHLITATGQRVTLRCSPRSGDLSVYWYQQSLDQGLQFLIQYYNGEERAKGNILERFSAQQFPDLHSELNLSSLELGDSALYFCASSVASGAPYEQYFGPGTRLTVT.

The chain uses TRBV28 and TRBJ2-7; D not certain. Trimming cost V 8 bases and J 6 bases, with 14 bases left between them. Germline-derived CDR1 and CDR2 are MDHEN and SYDVKM. The CDR3 extends over 12 amino acids. The CDR3 region is CASCGTFSEQYF. The CDR3 DNA reads as TGTGCCAGCTGCGGAACCTTTTCCGAGCAGTACTTC.

The chain combines TRBV4-3 with TRBJ2-3; TRBD2 matches at 10 bases. J lost 5 bases, V lost 0 bases, and 11 bases had no gene match. This CDR3 spans 18 amino acids. Germline-derived CDR1 and CDR2 are LGHNA and YSLEER. CDR3 in DNA: TGCGCCAGCAGCCAAGATCTTGAGGCTAGCGGGAGACTAGATACGCAGTATTTT. It yields the protein CASSQDLEASGRLDTQYF.

This clone showed up just a few times. V is TRBV19 and J is TRBJ2-7; tentatively, D is TRBD2 (6 bases). Germline V gene data show CDR1 as LNHDA and CDR2 as SQIVND (reference sequence). V dropped 8 bases and J dropped 4 bases, with 18 bases sitting between them. This CDR3 spans 14 amino acids. The CDR3 spells CASSYAAGGYEQYF. The CDR3 region has the DNA TGTGCCAGTTCATATGCGGCCGGGGGTTACGAGCAGTACTTC. The complete variable domain, with remaining parts taken from reference TRBV19 and TRBJ2-7, reads DGGITQSPKYLFRKEGQNVTLSCEQNLNHDAMYWYRQDPGQGLRLIYYSQIVNDFQKGDIAEGYSVSREKKESFPLTVTSAQKNPTAFYLCASSYAAGGYEQYFGPGTRLTVT.

The chain uses TRBV6-2 or TRBV6-3 and TRBJ2-7; D unclear. The V gene lost 2 bases and the J gene lost 2 bases, with 7 bases spanning the gap. The CDR3 extends over 13 amino acids. CDR1 is MNHEY and CDR2 is SVGEGT in the germline V gene. The CDR3, as DNA: TGTGCCAGCAGTTACGATGCGCCCTACGAGCAGTACTTC. Its protein product is CASSYDAPYEQYF.

The chain joins TRBV18 to TRBJ2-1; the D is unclear. The CDR3 runs 13 residues. CDR1 is KGHSH and CDR2 is LQKENI in the germline V gene. The germline V and J ends were trimmed by 5 bases and 5 bases, with 10 bases remaining between them. CDR3 coding DNA: TGTGCCAGCTCAAGCGTAAGAGACAATGAGCAGTTCTTC. Encoded protein: CASSSVRDNEQFF.

The chain joins TRBV7-9 to TRBJ2-7; a possible D gene is TRBD2 (5 bases). The CDR3 covers 15 residues. Germline loops: CDR1 SEHNR, CDR2 FQNEAQ (reference sequence). V dropped 5 bases and J dropped 0 bases, with 14 bases sitting between them. This CDR3 reads CASSHDGVSSYEQYF. CDR3 nucleotides: TGTGCCAGCAGCCATGACGGGGTCTCCTCCTACGAGCAGTACTTC. Combining the CDR3 with reference TRBV7-9 and TRBJ2-7 gives the whole variable domain DTGVSQNPRHKITKRGQNVTFRCDPISEHNRLYWYRQTLGQGPEFLTYFQNEAQLEKSRLLSDRFSAERPKGSFSTLEIQRTEQGDSAMYLCASSHDGVSSYEQYFGPGTRLTVT.

J is TRBJ2-5 and V is TRBV3-1 (or the pseudogene TRBV3-2), with 8 bases matching TRBD2. CDR3 length equals 14 residues. CDR1 and CDR2 (germline): LGHDT, YNNKEL (reference sequence). The junction had 7 bases not matched to a gene; V was cut back by 1 base and J by 9 bases. The CDR3 DNA reads TGTGCCAGCAGCCAAGGGGGACTAGAAGGGTCCCAGTACTTC. Protein product: CASSQGGLEGSQYF.

The gene calls are TRBV15 and TRBJ2-7; 9 positions agree with TRBD2. Germline assignment: CDR1 LNHNV and CDR2 YYDKDF (reference sequence). V was pared by 0 bases and J by 6 bases, with 9 bases of the junction left unmatched. The CDR3 covers 16 residues. The DNA for the CDR3 is TGTGCCACCAGCAGAGATGCCCCGGGACTAGCTACCGAGCAGTACTTC. Its translation: CATSRDAPGLATEQYF. Based on the CDR3 plus reference TRBV15 and TRBJ2-7, the full variable domain is DAMVIQNPRYQVTQFGKPVTLSCSQTLNHNVMYWYQQKSSQAPKLLFHYYDKDFNNEADTPDNFQSRRPNTSFCFLDIRSPGLGDTAMYLCATSRDAPGLATEQYFGPGTRLTVT.

The V gene is TRBV7-9, the J gene TRBJ1-1; 10 nucleotides align to TRBD1. The length of the CDR3 is 13 residues. V was clipped by 8 bases and J by 4 bases; unmatched bases: 4. Germline CDR1 SEHNR, CDR2 FQNEAQ (reference sequence). In nucleotides, the CDR3 is TGTGCCAGCCGACAGGGGGCAGGCACTGAAGCTTTCTTT. Protein: CASRQGAGTEAFF.

In DNA form, the CDR3 reads TGTGCCAGCAGCCTCAGCGGGAGGGCATCCTACGAGCAGTACTTC. Protein: CASSLSGRASYEQYF. The gene calls are TRBV3-1 (or the pseudogene TRBV3-2) and TRBJ2-7; 10 bases map to TRBD2. With V trimmed by 4 bases and J by 1 base, 4 bases remained unmatched. The germline V gene encodes CDR1 LGHDT and CDR2 YNNKEL (reference sequence). This CDR3 comprises 15 residues.

The chain couples TRBV7-9 to TRBJ2-1; possible D gene TRBD1, 7 bases. The length of the CDR3 is 14 residues. Germline V gene data show CDR1 as SEHNR and CDR2 as FQNEAQ (reference sequence). Trimming cost V 4 bases and J 8 bases, with 15 bases left between them. Written as DNA, the CDR3 is TGTGCCAGCAGCTCTCCCCAGGGGGAGGATGAGCAGTTCTTC. It yields the protein CASSSPQGEDEQFF.

V usage is TRBV2 and J usage is TRBJ1-5; D ambiguous. Per germline, CDR1 SNHLY and CDR2 FYNNEI. The V end lost 0 bases, the J end lost 1 base, and 16 bases lay between the germline ends. The CDR3 extends over 18 amino acids. The CDR3: CASSEALPGKRSNQPQHF. CDR3 bases: TGTGCCAGCAGTGAAGCGCTTCCTGGAAAGCGGAGCAATCAGCCCCAGCATTTT.

The chain employs TRBV6-5 and TRBJ1-1, with D maybe TRBD1 (5 bases). CDR3 length: 13 amino acids. Looked up from germline, CDR1 is MNHEY and CDR2 is SVGAGI. Trimming took off 4 bases at V and 5 bases at J, with 11 bases between the two ends. In DNA form, the CDR3 reads TGTGCCAGCAGTTCTCACGGGGGAACTGAAGCTTTCTTT. Amino acids: CASSSHGGTEAFF.

Sample share makes this clone medium-sized. V usage is TRBV12-3 or TRBV12-4 and J usage is TRBJ2-5; TRBD2 matches 7 bases. The CDR3 is 13 residues long. J gave up 5 bases and V 3 bases, and 3 bases lay outside the gene matches. Here the CDR3 reads CASSFAGGETQYF. The DNA for the CDR3 is TGTGCCAGCAGTTTCGCCGGGGGGGAGACCCAGTACTTC.

This rearrangement joins TRBV19 to TRBJ2-1; a possible D gene is TRBD2 (6 bases). The CDR3 is made up of 14 amino acids. Per the germline V gene, CDR1 is LNHDA and CDR2 is SQIVND (reference sequence). V lost 5 bases to trimming and J lost 3 bases, with 11 bases between them. CDR3 protein: CASSSAGRYNEQFF. CDR3 DNA: TGTGCCAGTAGTTCAGCGGGTCGCTACAATGAGCAGTTCTTC.

In this sample, this clone turned up a few times. The chain joins TRBV5-4 to TRBJ2-7; 12 bases map to TRBD2. CDR3 length: 15 residues. Germline V gene data show CDR1 as SGHNT and CDR2 as YYREEE (reference sequence). V dropped 4 bases and J dropped 7; count of bases not matched to a gene: 9. The CDR3 DNA sequence: TGTGCCAGCAGCACCGGACTAGCGGGAACGGGGGAGCAGTACTTC. Translated: CASSTGLAGTGEQYF.

The chain employs TRBV7-9 and TRBJ2-7; a possible D gene is TRBD1 (6 bases). Germline CDR1 reads SEHNR; CDR2 reads FQNEAQ (reference sequence). CDR3 length: 12 residues. Trimming removed 5 bases at V and 4 bases at J, with 9 bases between. The CDR3 sequence: CASSRTEYEQYF. CDR3 bases: TGTGCCAGCAGCCGGACAGAATACGAGCAGTACTTC.

V gene TRBV27 combines with J gene TRBJ1-5; D might be TRBD1 (6 bases). CDR1 is MNHEY and CDR2 is SMNVEV in the germline V gene (reference sequence). V was trimmed by 8 bases and J by 3 bases, leaving 8 bases between them. This CDR3 is 12 amino acids long. The CDR3 region has the DNA TGTGCCAGCGGACAGAACAATCAGCCCCAGCATTTT. Its protein product is CASGQNNQPQHF.

The chain has TRBV28 and TRBJ1-2; possible D gene TRBD1, 5 bases. V lost 4 bases and J 4 bases, leaving 10 bases between the germline ends. Germline lookup yields CDR1 MDHEN and CDR2 SYDVKM. This CDR3 has 13 amino acids. The CDR3 DNA sequence: TGTGCCAGCAGTTCCCAGGGCCTCTATGGCTACACCTTC. Its translation is CASSSQGLYGYTF.

The rearrangement uses TRBV28 and TRBJ2-1, with 7 bases aligning to TRBD1. The germline gives CDR1 MDHEN, CDR2 SYDVKM. V trimming: 2 bases; J trimming: 4 bases; junction bases outside the gene matches: 5. The CDR3 contains 15 residues. CDR3 amino acids: CASSLTGDHYNEQFF. The CDR3 DNA reads TGTGCCAGCAGTTTAACAGGGGACCATTACAATGAGCAGTTCTTC.

The rearrangement links TRBV9 to TRBJ2-1, with a possible D match to TRBD2 (5 bases). CDR1 SGDLS and CDR2 YYNGEE come from the germline V gene. Trimming removed 4 bases at V and 4 bases at J, with 9 bases between. The length of the CDR3 is 13 residues. The DNA for the CDR3 is TGTGCCAGCAGCCCTACTAGTTACAATGAGCAGTTCTTC. Amino acid sequence: CASSPTSYNEQFF.

Sample share makes this clone medium-sized (0.01 to 0.1%). The chain is built from TRBV27 and TRBJ2-7; no definite D call. Trimming removed 6 bases at V and 2 bases at J, with 11 bases between. Germline V lookup: CDR1 MNHEY, CDR2 SMNVEV (reference sequence). The CDR3 runs 13 residues. The CDR3 loop reads CASRRDGAYEQYF. CDR3 bases: TGTGCCAGCAGGAGAGACGGAGCCTACGAGCAGTACTTC.

This clone has a handful of counts. The chain is built from TRBV15 and TRBJ2-5; D is unclear. Germline V gene sequence: CDR1 LNHNV, CDR2 YYDKDF (reference sequence). CDR3 length equals 14 residues. V lost 1 base, J lost 5 bases, and 11 bases lay in between. The DNA of the CDR3 is TGTGCCACCAGCAGAGGAAGTAGCCCGGAGACCCAGTACTTC. Amino acid sequence: CATSRGSSPETQYF.